A single sample is the source of the 2 T cell receptor beta chains below, sequenced in a study of technical replicates of blood from a few donors. Sequenced by immunoSEQ multiplex PCR; TCRdb stores in-frame clones only, minus some. The sample carries about 79,000 clones, about 90% recorded once. The sample taken for sequencing was T cells isolated from PBMCs. These receptors all stem from a human donor in good health. Some clones in this sample may be carry-over from other donors' samples.

The rearrangement joins TRBV19 to TRBJ2-2, with 7 bases lining up with TRBD1. CDR1 LNHDA and CDR2 SQIVND come from the germline V gene (reference sequence). CDR3 length equals 14 residues. Trimming cost V 10 bases and J 6 bases; bases outside gene matches: 11. The CDR3 here is CAIKRQGESGELFF. Here the CDR3 DNA reads TGTGCCATTAAACGACAGGGTGAATCCGGGGAGCTGTTTTTT.

The chain recombines TRBV7-3 with TRBJ2-5; 12 bases line up with TRBD1. The CDR3 runs 16 residues. The germline V gene has CDR1 SGHTA and CDR2 FQGTGA. V gave up 4 bases and J gave up 5 bases; unmatched junction bases: 8. The CDR3 is CASSSGRDRGLETQYF. For the CDR3, the DNA is TGTGCCAGCAGCTCGGGCCGGGACAGGGGGCTGGAGACCCAGTACTTC.